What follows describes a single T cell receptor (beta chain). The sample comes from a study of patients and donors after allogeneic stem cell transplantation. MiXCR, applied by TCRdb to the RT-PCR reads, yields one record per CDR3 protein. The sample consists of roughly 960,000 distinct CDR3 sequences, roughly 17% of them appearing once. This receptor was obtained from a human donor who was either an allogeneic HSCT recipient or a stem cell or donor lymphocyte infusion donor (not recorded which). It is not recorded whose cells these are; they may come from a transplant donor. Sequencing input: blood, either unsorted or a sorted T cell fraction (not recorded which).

The CDR3 reads CASRVSGSSYEQYF. CDR3 DNA sequence: TGTGCCAGCAGAGTAAGCGGGAGCTCCTACGAGCAGTACTTC. V gene TRBV7-9 combines with J gene TRBJ2-7; 8 bases line up with TRBD2. This CDR3 has 14 residues. Germline CDR1 reads SEHNR; CDR2 reads FQNEAQ (reference sequence). V shed 6 bases, J shed 0 bases, and the junction held 4 bases outside the gene matches.